This TCR beta chain was retrieved from a study of T cell changes during pregnancy in multiple sclerosis. The V gene's germline CDR1 is LNHNV and CDR2 YYDKDF (reference sequence). The junction had 6 bases not matched to a gene; V was cut back by 0 bases and J by 5 bases. This CDR3 is 15 amino acids long. The table came from immunoSEQ multiplex PCR; TCRdb's copy has only in-frame clones and leaves some out. The repertoire has tens of thousands of clones, 90% of them found once; the top ten carry about 0.5%. The V call is TRBV15, the J call TRBJ1-1, with TRBD1 matching 7 bases. The material was CD4+ T cells from peripheral blood mononuclear cells, obtained in the third trimester of pregnancy. This receptor was identified in a female donor in good health, enrolled as a control in a pregnancy study. The DNA for the CDR3 is TGTGCCACCAGCAGAGATCCCGACAGGGATACTGAAGCTTTCTTT. As protein: CATSRDPDRDTEAFF.